The 23 T cell receptor beta chains given below trace back to one sample, sequenced in a study of regulatory T cells in long-lasting Graves disease. As to time point: newly diagnosed GD, antithyroid drugs for less than 3 months. RNA extracted from PBMCs served as the sequencing template. CDR3 regions were amplified by Arm-PCR using iRepertoire HTBI primers to build TCR beta libraries. Using its own MiXCR run on the multiplex PCR reads, TCRdb lists one record per CDR3 protein. The data contain 550,000 to 600,000 distinct CDR3 sequences, 16% of them seen just once; the ten biggest clones take up about 11%. This sample was also put to use in a study of T cells in Graves' hyperthyroidism and ophthalmopathy.

The sequenced sample was peripheral blood mononuclear cells (PBMCs), obtained at new diagnosis, from a patient treated with antithyroid drugs. The receptor source for this set is a man aged 18 to 35 with Graves disease.

The chain combines TRBV4-1 with TRBJ2-7, with D unclear. The CDR3 is made up of 15 amino acids. The germline V gene encodes CDR1 MGHRA and CDR2 YSYEKL. With 0 bases removed from V and 2 bases from J, the gap between germline ends came to 11 bases. This CDR3 reads CASSQEAESAYEQYF. In nucleotides, the CDR3 is TGCGCCAGCAGCCAAGAAGCCGAGTCGGCCTACGAGCAGTACTTC.

The V and J genes are TRBV18 and TRBJ1-1, with 12 positions matching TRBD1. This CDR3 contains 16 residues. With 4 bases clipped from V and 0 bases from J, the junction kept 3 bases outside the gene matches. Germline CDR1 is KGHSH and CDR2 is LQKENI. CDR3 DNA sequence: TGTGCCAGCTCACGGGGACAGGGGGCTATGAACACTGAAGCTTTCTTT. It is translated as CASSRGQGAMNTEAFF.

The chain employs TRBV20-1 and TRBJ1-5; D gene ambiguous. V gave up 0 bases and J gave up 0 bases, with 6 bases separating them. The CDR3 has 14 amino acids. CDR1 DFQATT and CDR2 SNEGSKA come from the germline V gene (reference sequence). CDR3 sequence: CSAREPVSNQPQHF. The CDR3 bases are TGCAGTGCTAGAGAGCCAGTTAGCAATCAGCCCCAGCATTTT.

At least ten counts were recorded for this clonotype. This rearrangement joins TRBV25-1 to TRBJ2-3; TRBD2 matches at 7 bases. This CDR3 comprises 14 residues. CDR1 and CDR2 from the germline V gene are MGHDK and SYGVNS. V lost 5 bases to trimming and J lost 2 bases; unmatched junction nucleotides: 4. CDR3 protein: CASSREAYTDTQYF. The CDR3 DNA sequence: TGTGCCAGCAGTCGGGAGGCCTACACAGATACGCAGTATTTT.

This clonotype was seen more than once but under ten times. This rearrangement joins TRBV10-3 to TRBJ1-3, with 7 bases aligning to TRBD1. Per the germline V gene, CDR1 is ENHRY and CDR2 is SYGVKD. CDR3 length: 14 residues. V was pared by 5 bases and J by 2 bases, with 3 bases of the junction left unmatched. This chain's CDR3 is CAISQGVAGNTIYF. Written as DNA, the CDR3 is TGTGCCATCAGTCAGGGGGTGGCTGGAAACACCATATATTTT.

The V and J genes are TRBV5-6 and TRBJ1-2; D is ambiguous. The length of the CDR3 is 14 residues. Germline assignment: CDR1 SGHDT and CDR2 YYEEEE. The V end lost 6 bases, the J end lost 4 bases, and 16 bases lay between the germline ends. The CDR3 sequence is CASTPAGVFYGYTF. The CDR3 DNA reads as TGTGCCAGCACTCCCGCGGGTGTCTTCTATGGCTACACCTTC.

In this sample, this clonotype turned up a few times. The chain employs TRBV9 and TRBJ1-2; TRBD1 agrees at 9 bases. The germline gives CDR1 SGDLS, CDR2 YYNGEE. The CDR3 is 14 residues long. Trimming took 4 bases from V and 3 from J; bases not matched to a gene: 4. CDR3 amino acids: CASSMGQGDYGYTF. The CDR3 DNA follows: TGTGCCAGCAGCATGGGACAGGGCGACTATGGCTACACCTTC.

This clonotype was picked up many times. This chain uses TRBV30 with TRBJ2-1, with 15 bases that match TRBD2. Germline V gene sequence: CDR1 GTSNPN, CDR2 SVGIG (reference sequence). The CDR3 is made up of 15 amino acids. After removal of 2 bases from V and 7 bases from J, the junction contained 3 bases not matched to a gene. The CDR3, as DNA: TGTGCCTGGAGTTCGGGACTAGCGGGAGGAAATGAGCAGTTCTTC. It yields the protein CAWSSGLAGGNEQFF.

A few counts support this clonotype. The CDR3 nucleotides are TGTGCCACCAGCAACCCGGGACAAGCTGGCTACACCTTC. Protein product: CATSNPGQAGYTF. The chain has TRBV15 and TRBJ1-2, with D possibly matching TRBD1 (6 bases). Germline V CDR1 and CDR2: LNHNV, YYDKDF (reference sequence). The CDR3 is made up of 13 amino acids. Trimming cost V 4 bases and J 7 bases, with 13 bases left between them.

This clonotype came up many times. This chain uses TRBV18 with TRBJ1-4, with D possibly TRBD1 on 5 matching bases. Trimming removed 1 base at V and 1 base at J, with 10 bases between. Germline CDR1 reads KGHSH; CDR2 reads LQKENI. CDR3 length: 16 amino acids. The CDR3 protein is CASSPLGHETNEKLFF. The CDR3 nucleotides read TGTGCCAGCTCACCACTCGGACACGAAACTAATGAAAAACTGTTTTTT.

This chain joins TRBV27 and TRBJ1-2, with 9 bases that match TRBD1. This CDR3 is built from 16 residues. Germline lookup yields CDR1 MNHEY and CDR2 SMNVEV (reference sequence). V lost 2 bases, J lost 8 bases, and 12 bases stayed unmatched. The CDR3 DNA follows: TGTGCCAGCAGTTTAGATCCAGGGACAGGGTTCGGAGGCTACACCTTC. The encoded protein is CASSLDPGTGFGGYTF.

This clonotype was picked up many times. The rearrangement uses TRBV10-2 and TRBJ2-7; D may match TRBD1 or TRBD2 (5 bases each). Trimming shortened V by 5 bases and J by 1 base, and 15 bases separated the two germline ends. Germline lookup yields CDR1 WSHSY and CDR2 SAAADI. The CDR3 has 15 residues. The CDR3 loop reads CASSSPRDGSYEQYF. CDR3 DNA sequence: TGCGCCAGCAGTTCGCCCCGGGACGGGTCCTACGAGCAGTACTTC.

This clonotype was counted at least ten times. The chain combines TRBV2 with TRBJ2-1; unclear D gene. Germline-derived CDR1 and CDR2 are SNHLY and FYNNEI. V was shortened by 6 bases and J by 4 bases, with 13 bases between the two germline ends. CDR3 length: 14 residues. DNA for the CDR3: TGTGCCAGCAGCCCCGGCGAGGTATACAATGAGCAGTTCTTC. It codes for CASSPGEVYNEQFF. Filled out from reference TRBV2 and TRBJ2-1, the complete variable domain reads EPEVTQTPSHQVTQMGQEVILRCVPISNHLYFYWYRQILGQKVEFLVSFYNNEISEKSEIFDDQFSVERPDGSNFTLKIRSTKLEDSAMYFCASSPGEVYNEQFFGPGTRLTVL.

This clonotype was detected many times. The genes are TRBV20-1 and TRBJ2-1, with a tentative D call TRBD2 (6 bases). This CDR3 region has 13 residues. Looked up from germline, CDR1 is DFQATT and CDR2 is SNEGSKA (reference sequence). V was trimmed by 3 bases and J by 14 bases, leaving 20 bases between them. CDR3 nucleotide sequence: TGCAGTGCTAGGTTGGGTGGGAGGAGGGAAAAGTTCTTC. Translated, it gives CSARLGGRREKFF.

The chain recombines TRBV20-1 with TRBJ2-3; 12 bases are shared with TRBD1. V dropped 3 bases and J dropped 5; count of bases not matched to a gene: 6. The CDR3 is made up of 15 amino acids. CDR1 and CDR2 (germline): DFQATT, SNEGSKA (reference sequence). CDR3 nucleotide sequence: TGCAGTGCTAGGGGGGACAGGGGGCGTCAAGATACGCAGTATTTT. Protein product: CSARGDRGRQDTQYF.

This clonotype was recorded many times. The V call is TRBV20-1, the J call TRBJ1-1, with unresolved D. Germline assignment: CDR1 DFQATT and CDR2 SNEGSKA (reference sequence). V dropped 1 base and J dropped 5 bases, with 5 bases sitting between them. The CDR3 has 11 amino acids. The CDR3 loop reads CSARAGTEAFF. CDR3 in DNA: TGCAGTGCTAGAGCCGGGACTGAAGCTTTCTTT.

This clonotype occurred a few times. The rearrangement uses TRBV19 and TRBJ2-1; TRBD1 might be the D (5 bases). V dropped 3 bases and J dropped 8 bases, with 17 bases sitting between them. The CDR3 contains 15 residues. The germline gives CDR1 LNHDA, CDR2 SQIVND (reference sequence). CDR3 loop: CASSISGLTVDEQFF. CDR3 DNA: TGTGCCAGTAGTATTAGTGGATTGACAGTCGATGAGCAGTTCTTC.

The table lists this clonotype with many counts. The chain has TRBV7-9 and TRBJ2-4; TRBD2 agrees at 7 bases. The CDR3 contains 17 residues. The germline CDR1 and CDR2 sequences are SEHNR and FQNEAQ (reference sequence). After removal of 0 bases from V and 11 bases from J, the junction contained 16 bases not matched to a gene. The CDR3 region is CASSLARGRLRPSVQYF. The CDR3 coding sequence is TGTGCCAGCAGCTTAGCGCGCGGGAGACTTAGGCCTTCGGTTCAGTACTTC.

The table lists this clonotype with many counts. This chain joins TRBV27 and TRBJ2-1; TRBD2 agrees at 10 bases. The CDR3 has 19 residues. In germline, CDR1 is MNHEY, CDR2 SMNVEV (reference sequence). The ends lost 4 bases at V and 8 bases at J; junction bases unmatched: 20. CDR3 loop: CASSSTRRTAGGPSDEQFF. The CDR3 region has the DNA TGTGCCAGCAGTTCCACCCGACGGACAGCGGGAGGGCCCTCGGATGAGCAGTTCTTC.

In its sample, this clonotype was seen many times. The chain has TRBV11-2 and TRBJ2-1; D unresolved. V was shortened by 5 bases and J by 8 bases, with 13 bases between the two germline ends. The CDR3 has 13 amino acids. Germline V gene lookup returns CDR1 SGHAT and CDR2 FQNNGV. The CDR3 coding sequence is TGTGCCAGCAGCCCCCCCAGCTTCGATGAGCAGTTCTTC. It specifies CASSPPSFDEQFF.

The chain is built from TRBV2 and TRBJ1-4; D is unresolved. Germline values: CDR1 SNHLY, CDR2 FYNNEI. The CDR3 length is 13 residues. V was cut by 3 bases and J by 3 bases, with 5 bases left in between. Written as DNA, the CDR3 is TGTGCCAGCAGTGACAGACCTAATGAAAAACTGTTTTTT. Amino acid sequence: CASSDRPNEKLFF.

At least ten counts were recorded for this clonotype. The V call is TRBV28, the J call TRBJ2-7, with 7 bases aligning to TRBD2. Germline CDR1 is MDHEN and CDR2 is SYDVKM. Trimming at V came to 4 bases and at J to 4 bases, leaving 7 bases not matched to a gene. This CDR3 is 14 amino acids long. The CDR3, as DNA: TGTGCCAGCAGTTCCGGGACTAAGCGGTACGAGCAGTACTTC. Its protein product is CASSSGTKRYEQYF. Combining the CDR3 with reference TRBV28 and TRBJ2-7 gives the whole variable domain DVKVTQSSRYLVKRTGEKVFLECVQDMDHENMFWYRQDPGLGLRLIYFSYDVKMKEKGDIPEGYSVSREKKERFSLILESASTNQTSMYLCASSSGTKRYEQYFGPGTRLTVT.

The chain recombines TRBV6-1 with TRBJ1-3; 7 positions agree with TRBD1. The CDR3 loop spans 14 amino acids. The germline V gene has CDR1 MNHNS and CDR2 SASEGT. The J segment lost 0 bases and the V segment lost 8 bases, leaving 4 bases of the junction unmatched. Here the CDR3 DNA reads TGTGCCAGCCGCCGGGACAGCTCTGGAAACACCATATATTTT. Protein sequence: CASRRDSSGNTIYF.